This TCR beta chain is drawn from a study of PD-L1 blockade in urothelial cancer. The CDR3 spans 18 residues. The V gene's germline CDR1 is LGHNA and CDR2 YSLEER. With 7 bases removed from V and 1 base from J, the gap between germline ends came to 25 bases. Here immunoSEQ multiplex PCR was the method, and the copy in TCRdb shows in-frame clones only, minus some. This sample yields roughly 40,000 clones, of which more than 65% are seen a single time; 2.5% to 3% belongs to the top ten. The chain joins TRBV4-3 to TRBJ1-1; no reliable D call. The TCR sequence derives from a man between 65 and 79 years old with urothelial cancer. The material was PBMCs, obtained around atezolizumab (anti-PD-L1) treatment. The CDR3 DNA follows: TGCGCCAGCAAGAGGGCGGACTTAGGGAGAGTGCAGAACACTGAAGCTTTCTTT. Its translation: CASKRADLGRVQNTEAFF.